This TCR beta chain was documented in a study of T-cell reconstitution after alpha-beta-depleted transplantation in children. Losses at the gene ends were 4 bases for V and 6 bases for J; bases not matched to a gene: 6. The CDR3 length is 15 residues. The germline gives CDR1 SGHVS, CDR2 FQNEAQ. Unique molecular identifiers were used in preparing the TCRbeta library. TCRdb used MiXCR to reprocess the PCR reads, holding one entry per CDR3 protein. The profile shows over 45,000 distinct CDR3 sequences, roughly 5% of them singletons. This clonotype was seen many times. The chain couples TRBV7-8 to TRBJ2-2, with TRBD1 matching over 9 bases. The source was PBMCs, mostly from graft donor cells, collected 60 days after TCRalphabeta/CD19-depleted stem cell transplant. This TCR was recovered from a female patient aged 2-9 years who had a stem cell transplant for aplastic anemia, so the T cells may come from the graft donor. DNA for the CDR3: TGTGCCAGCAGCTCCGACAGGGGGAGAGCCGGGGAGCTGTTTTTT. Residues: CASSSDRGRAGELFF.